This T cell receptor (beta chain) is drawn from a study of beta chain features in type 1 diabetes. Study outcomes and limitations: Moderate but significant shortening of TCRB CDR3s was recorded in all four CD4+ subsets from Type 1 diabetes patients. For patients, the naive, central memory and Treg TCRB repertoires appeared more alike than for healthy donors. Possible PCR preference for shorter templates applied equally to patients and controls. More deletions and fewer insertions at VDJ junctions were seen in type 1 diabetes patients.

Trimming cost V 2 bases and J 5 bases; bases outside gene matches: 4. This CDR3 is 14 amino acids long. Germline V CDR1 and CDR2: SGDLS, YYNGEE. Expressed TCRB transcripts got sequenced, as all isolated RNA was reverse transcribed. Clones were sequenced by immunoSEQ multiplex PCR, and TCRdb holds only the in-frame ones, with some missing. This sample carries more than 250,000 clones, roughly a quarter of them seen once, and the ten largest clones take roughly 0.013%. By way of CD45RO/CCR7/CD25/CD127/CD95/CD27, the CD4+ regulatory, stem cell-like memory, central memory and naive cells were sorted. About this clone: The target antigen is unknown.

The clonotype originates from a woman aged 25 to 45 with type 1 diabetes. The material sequenced was naive CD4+ T cells from blood. This chain joins TRBV9 and TRBJ2-1; 7 bases fit TRBD2. The CDR3 protein is CASSVTSYNNEQFF. In DNA, the CDR3 is TGTGCCAGCAGCGTGACTAGCTACAACAATGAGCAGTTCTTC.